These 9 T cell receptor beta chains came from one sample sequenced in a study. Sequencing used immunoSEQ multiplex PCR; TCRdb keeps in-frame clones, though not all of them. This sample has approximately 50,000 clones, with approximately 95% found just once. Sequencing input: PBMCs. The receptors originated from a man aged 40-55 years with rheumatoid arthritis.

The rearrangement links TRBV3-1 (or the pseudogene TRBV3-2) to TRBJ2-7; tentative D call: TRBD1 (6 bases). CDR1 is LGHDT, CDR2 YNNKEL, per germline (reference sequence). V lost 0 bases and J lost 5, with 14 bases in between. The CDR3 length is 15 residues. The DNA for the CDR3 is TGTGCCAGCAGCCAAGACCGCGGACAGCGCCACGAGCAGTACTTC. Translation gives CASSQDRGQRHEQYF.

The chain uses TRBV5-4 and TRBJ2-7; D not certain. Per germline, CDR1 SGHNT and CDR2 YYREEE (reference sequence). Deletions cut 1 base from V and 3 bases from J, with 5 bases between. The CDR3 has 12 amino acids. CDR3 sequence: CASSLFGYEQYF. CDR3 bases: TGTGCCAGCAGCTTGTTTGGCTACGAGCAGTACTTC.

The CDR3 bases are TGTGCCAGTAGTACCCCACCACAGAGCACTGAAGCTTTCTTT. Translated, it gives CASSTPPQSTEAFF. This chain uses TRBV19 with TRBJ1-1; D not resolved. This CDR3 spans 14 amino acids. The ends were cut back, 4 bases at V and 4 bases at J, with 13 bases in the middle. Looked up from germline, CDR1 is LNHDA and CDR2 is SQIVND (reference sequence).

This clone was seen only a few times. CDR3 bases: TGCGCCAGCAGCCACGACTTCCGGACGGTTCTGGAAAACACCATATATTTT. Translating it yields CASSHDFRTVLENTIYF. This chain uses TRBV4-1 with TRBJ1-3; D unclear. Germline V gives CDR1 MGHRA, CDR2 YSYEKL. The length of the CDR3 is 17 residues. V was cut by 3 bases and J by 6 bases, with 21 bases left in between.

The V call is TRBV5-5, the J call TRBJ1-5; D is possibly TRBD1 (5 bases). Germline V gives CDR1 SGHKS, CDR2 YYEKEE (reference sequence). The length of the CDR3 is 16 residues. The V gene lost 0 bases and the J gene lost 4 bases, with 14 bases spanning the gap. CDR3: CASSLAGGLRNQPQHF. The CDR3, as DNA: TGTGCCAGCAGCTTGGCCGGGGGACTAAGGAATCAGCCCCAGCATTTT.

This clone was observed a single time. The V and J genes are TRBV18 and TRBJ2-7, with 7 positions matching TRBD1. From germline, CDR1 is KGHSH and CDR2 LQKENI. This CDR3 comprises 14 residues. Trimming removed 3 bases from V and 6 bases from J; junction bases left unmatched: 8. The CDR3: CASSPGTAESEQYF. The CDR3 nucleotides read TGTGCCAGCTCACCCGGGACAGCGGAGAGCGAGCAGTACTTC.

The CDR3 loop reads CASSLSRTYNSGNTIYF. CDR3 in DNA: TGTGCCAGCAGCCTTTCACGGACGTACAACTCTGGAAACACCATATATTTT. The chain is built from TRBV5-5 and TRBJ1-3; no firm D call. The germline V gene has CDR1 SGHKS and CDR2 YYEKEE (reference sequence). The CDR3 spans 17 residues. Trimming removed 4 bases from V and 0 bases from J, with 17 bases in between.

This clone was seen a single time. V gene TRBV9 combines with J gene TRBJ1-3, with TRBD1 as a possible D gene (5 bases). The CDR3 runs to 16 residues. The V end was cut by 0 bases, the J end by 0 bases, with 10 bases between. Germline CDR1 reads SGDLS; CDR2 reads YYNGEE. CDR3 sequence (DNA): TGTGCCAGCAGCGTAGAGGGGAGCCTCTCTGGAAACACCATATATTTT. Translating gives CASSVEGSLSGNTIYF.

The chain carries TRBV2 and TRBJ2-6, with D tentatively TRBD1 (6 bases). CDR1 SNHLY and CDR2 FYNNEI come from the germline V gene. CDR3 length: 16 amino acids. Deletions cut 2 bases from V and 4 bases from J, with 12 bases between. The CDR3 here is CASSESSGVGANVLTF. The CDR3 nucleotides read TGTGCCAGCAGTGAATCCTCAGGGGTAGGGGCCAACGTCCTGACTTTC.